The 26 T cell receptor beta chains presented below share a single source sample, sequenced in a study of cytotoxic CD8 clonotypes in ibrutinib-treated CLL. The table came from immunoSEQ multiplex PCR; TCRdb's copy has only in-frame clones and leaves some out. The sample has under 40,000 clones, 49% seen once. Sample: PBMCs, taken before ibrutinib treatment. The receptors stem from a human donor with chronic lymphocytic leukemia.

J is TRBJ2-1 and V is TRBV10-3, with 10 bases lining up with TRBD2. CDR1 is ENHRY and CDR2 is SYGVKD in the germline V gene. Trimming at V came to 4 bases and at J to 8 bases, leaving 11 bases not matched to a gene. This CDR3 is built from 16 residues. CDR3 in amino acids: CAISGHPASGGDEQFF. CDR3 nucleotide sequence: TGTGCCATCAGTGGCCACCCAGCTAGCGGGGGTGATGAGCAGTTCTTC.

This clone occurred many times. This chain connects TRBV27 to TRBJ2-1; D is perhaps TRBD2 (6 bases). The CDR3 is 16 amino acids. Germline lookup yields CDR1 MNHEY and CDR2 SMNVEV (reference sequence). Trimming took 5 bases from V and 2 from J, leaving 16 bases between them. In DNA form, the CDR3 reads TGTGCCAGCAGTCCCTCGACTAGTCTGCCCTACAATGAGCAGTTCTTC. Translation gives CASSPSTSLPYNEQFF.

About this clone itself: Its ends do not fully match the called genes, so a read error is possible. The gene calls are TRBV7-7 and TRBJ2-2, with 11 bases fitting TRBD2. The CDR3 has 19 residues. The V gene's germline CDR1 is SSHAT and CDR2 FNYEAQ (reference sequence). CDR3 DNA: TGTGCTAGCAGCGGCAGCTTCGTAGCGGGGGGGTCGAACACCGGGGAGCTGTTTTTT. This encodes CASSGSFVAGGSNTGELFF.

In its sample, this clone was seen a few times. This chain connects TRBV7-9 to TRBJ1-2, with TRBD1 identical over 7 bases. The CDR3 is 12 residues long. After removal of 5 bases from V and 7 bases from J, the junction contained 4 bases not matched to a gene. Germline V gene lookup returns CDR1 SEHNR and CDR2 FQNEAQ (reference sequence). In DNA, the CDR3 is TGTGCCAGCAGCCCTTCAGGGGGTGGCTACACCTTC. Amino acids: CASSPSGGGYTF.

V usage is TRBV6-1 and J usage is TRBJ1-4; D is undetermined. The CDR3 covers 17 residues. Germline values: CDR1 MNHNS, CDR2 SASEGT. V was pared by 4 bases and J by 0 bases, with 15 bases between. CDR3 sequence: CASSAKGRISTNEKLFF. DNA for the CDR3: TGTGCCAGCAGTGCAAAGGGCAGAATCTCAACTAATGAAAAACTGTTTTTT.

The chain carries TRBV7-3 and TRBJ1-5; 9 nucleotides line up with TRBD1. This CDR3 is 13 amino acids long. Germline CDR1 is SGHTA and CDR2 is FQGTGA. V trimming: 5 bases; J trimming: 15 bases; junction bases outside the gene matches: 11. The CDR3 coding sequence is TGTGCCAGCAGCCCGGGCGGGACAGGGTCCCTGCATTTT. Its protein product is CASSPGGTGSLHF.

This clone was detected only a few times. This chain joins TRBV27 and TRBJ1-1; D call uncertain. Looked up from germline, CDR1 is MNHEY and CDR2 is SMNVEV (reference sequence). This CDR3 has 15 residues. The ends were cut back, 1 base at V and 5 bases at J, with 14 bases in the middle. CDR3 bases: TGTGCCAGCAGTTTATATGGGATGTCGAAGACTGAAGCTTTCTTT. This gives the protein CASSLYGMSKTEAFF.

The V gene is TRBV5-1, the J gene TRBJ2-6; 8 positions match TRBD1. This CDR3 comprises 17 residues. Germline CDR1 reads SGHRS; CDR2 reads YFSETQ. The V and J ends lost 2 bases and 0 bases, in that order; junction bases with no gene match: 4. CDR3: CASSFGQGFSGANVLTF. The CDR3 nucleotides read TGCGCCAGCAGCTTCGGACAGGGATTCTCTGGGGCCAACGTCCTGACTTTC.

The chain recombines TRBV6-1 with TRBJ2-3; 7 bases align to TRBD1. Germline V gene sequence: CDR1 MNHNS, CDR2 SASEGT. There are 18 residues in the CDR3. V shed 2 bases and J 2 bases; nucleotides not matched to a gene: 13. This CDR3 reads CASSELGTEGRSTDTQYF. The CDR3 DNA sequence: TGTGCCAGCAGTGAACTAGGGACAGAGGGCCGATCCACAGATACGCAGTATTTT.

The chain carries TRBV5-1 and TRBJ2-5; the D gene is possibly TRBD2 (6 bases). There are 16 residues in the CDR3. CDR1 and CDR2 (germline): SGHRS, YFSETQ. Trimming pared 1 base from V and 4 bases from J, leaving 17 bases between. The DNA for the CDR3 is TGCGCCAGCAGCTTGACCAGCGGGTGGCCCCCAGAGACCCAGTACTTC. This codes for CASSLTSGWPPETQYF.

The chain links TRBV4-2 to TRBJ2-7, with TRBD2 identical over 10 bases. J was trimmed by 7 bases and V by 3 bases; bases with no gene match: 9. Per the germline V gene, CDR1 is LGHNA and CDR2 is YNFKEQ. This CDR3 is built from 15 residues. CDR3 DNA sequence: TGTGCCAGCAGCCAGAGCGGGGGGGCCGTTTATGAGCAGTACTTC. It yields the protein CASSQSGGAVYEQYF.

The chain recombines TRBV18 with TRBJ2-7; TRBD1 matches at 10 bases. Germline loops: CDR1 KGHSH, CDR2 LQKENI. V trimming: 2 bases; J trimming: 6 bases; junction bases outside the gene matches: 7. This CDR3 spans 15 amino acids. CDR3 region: CASSPTGTGVVEQYF. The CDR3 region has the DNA TGTGCCAGCTCACCAACCGGGACAGGGGTAGTCGAGCAGTACTTC. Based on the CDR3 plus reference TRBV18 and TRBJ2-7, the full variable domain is NAGVMQNPRHLVRRRGQEARLRCSPMKGHSHVYWYRQLPEEGLKFMVYLQKENIIDESGMPKERFSAEFPKEGPSILRIQQVVRGDSAAYFCASSPTGTGVVEQYFGPGTRLTVT.

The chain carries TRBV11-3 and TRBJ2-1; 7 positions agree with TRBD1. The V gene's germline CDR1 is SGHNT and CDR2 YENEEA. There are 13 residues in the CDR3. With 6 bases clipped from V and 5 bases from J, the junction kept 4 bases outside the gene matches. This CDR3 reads CASSKGANNEQFF. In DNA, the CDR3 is TGTGCCAGCAGTAAGGGGGCGAACAATGAGCAGTTCTTC.

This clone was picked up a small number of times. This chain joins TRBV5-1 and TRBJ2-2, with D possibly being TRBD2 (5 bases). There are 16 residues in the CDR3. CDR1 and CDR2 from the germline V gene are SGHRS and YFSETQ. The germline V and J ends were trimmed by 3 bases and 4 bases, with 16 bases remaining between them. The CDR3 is CASSSELASGTGELFF. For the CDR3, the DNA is TGCGCCAGCAGCTCCGAATTAGCGTCGGGCACCGGGGAGCTGTTTTTT.

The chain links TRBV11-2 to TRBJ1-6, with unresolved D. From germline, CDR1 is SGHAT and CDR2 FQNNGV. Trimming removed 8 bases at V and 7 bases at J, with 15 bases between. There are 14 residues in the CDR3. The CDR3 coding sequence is TGTGCCAGCTCTCTCGGGTACGACAATTCACCCCTCCACTTT. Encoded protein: CASSLGYDNSPLHF.

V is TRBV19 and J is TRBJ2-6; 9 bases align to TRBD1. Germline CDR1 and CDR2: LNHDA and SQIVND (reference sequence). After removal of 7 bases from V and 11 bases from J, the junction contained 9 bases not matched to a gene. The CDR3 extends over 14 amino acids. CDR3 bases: TGTGCCAGTAATGTTGGACAGGGGTTGGACGTCCTGACTTTC. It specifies CASNVGQGLDVLTF. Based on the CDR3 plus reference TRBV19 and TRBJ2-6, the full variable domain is DGGITQSPKYLFRKEGQNVTLSCEQNLNHDAMYWYRQDPGQGLRLIYYSQIVNDFQKGDIAEGYSVSREKKESFPLTVTSAQKNPTAFYLCASNVGQGLDVLTFGAGSRLTVL.

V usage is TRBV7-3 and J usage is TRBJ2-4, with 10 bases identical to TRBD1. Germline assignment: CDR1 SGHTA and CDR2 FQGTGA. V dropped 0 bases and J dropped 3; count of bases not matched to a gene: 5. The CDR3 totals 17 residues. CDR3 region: CASSLTGTGVGKNIQYF. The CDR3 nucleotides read TGTGCCAGCAGCTTAACAGGGACAGGGGTTGGCAAAAACATTCAGTACTTC.

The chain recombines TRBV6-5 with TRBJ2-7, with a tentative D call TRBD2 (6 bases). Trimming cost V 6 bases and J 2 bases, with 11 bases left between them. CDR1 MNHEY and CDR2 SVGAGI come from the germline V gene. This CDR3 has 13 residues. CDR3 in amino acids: CASSRGIPYEQYF. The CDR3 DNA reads TGTGCCAGCAGCCGCGGGATCCCCTACGAGCAGTACTTC.

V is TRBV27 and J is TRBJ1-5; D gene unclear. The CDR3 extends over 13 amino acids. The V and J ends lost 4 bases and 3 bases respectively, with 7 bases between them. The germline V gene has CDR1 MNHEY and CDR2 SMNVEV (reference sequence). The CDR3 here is CASSYNPNQPQHF. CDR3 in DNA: TGTGCCAGCAGTTACAACCCCAATCAGCCCCAGCATTTT.

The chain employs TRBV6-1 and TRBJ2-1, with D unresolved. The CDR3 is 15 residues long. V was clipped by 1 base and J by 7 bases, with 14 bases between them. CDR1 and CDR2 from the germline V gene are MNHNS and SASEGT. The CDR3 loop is CASSEGLGNRNEQFF. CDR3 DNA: TGTGCCAGCAGTGAAGGGCTAGGGAATCGTAATGAGCAGTTCTTC.

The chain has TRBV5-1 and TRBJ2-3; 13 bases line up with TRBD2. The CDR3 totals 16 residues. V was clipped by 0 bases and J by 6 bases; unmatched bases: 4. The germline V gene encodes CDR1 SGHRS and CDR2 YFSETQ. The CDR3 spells CASSLGLAGGPDTQYF. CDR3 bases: TGCGCCAGCAGCTTGGGACTAGCGGGGGGCCCCGATACGCAGTATTTT.

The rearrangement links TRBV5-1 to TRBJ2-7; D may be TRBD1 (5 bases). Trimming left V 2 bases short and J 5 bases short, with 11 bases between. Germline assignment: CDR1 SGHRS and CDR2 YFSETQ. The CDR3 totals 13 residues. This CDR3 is CASSFQGSHEQYF. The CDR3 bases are TGCGCCAGCAGCTTTCAGGGTTCCCACGAGCAGTACTTC.

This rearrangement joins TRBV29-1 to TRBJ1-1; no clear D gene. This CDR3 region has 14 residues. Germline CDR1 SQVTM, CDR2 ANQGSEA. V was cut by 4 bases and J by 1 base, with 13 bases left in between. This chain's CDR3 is CSVAVGFPNTEAFF. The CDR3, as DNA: TGCAGCGTTGCGGTAGGGTTCCCGAACACTGAAGCTTTCTTT.

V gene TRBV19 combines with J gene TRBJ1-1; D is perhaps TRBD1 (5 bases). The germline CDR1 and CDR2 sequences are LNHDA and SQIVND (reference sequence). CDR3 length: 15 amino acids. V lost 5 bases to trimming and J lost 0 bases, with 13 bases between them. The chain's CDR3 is CASSYADSLNTEAFF. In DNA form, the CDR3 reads TGTGCCAGTAGTTATGCAGACAGCTTGAACACTGAAGCTTTCTTT.

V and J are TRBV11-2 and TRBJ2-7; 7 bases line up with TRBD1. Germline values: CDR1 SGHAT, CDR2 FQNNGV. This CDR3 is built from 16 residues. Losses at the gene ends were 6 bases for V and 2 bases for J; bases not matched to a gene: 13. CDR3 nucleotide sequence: TGTGCCAGCAGTTCTACTAGGGGGCTAGCCCCCTACGAGCAGTACTTC. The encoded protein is CASSSTRGLAPYEQYF.

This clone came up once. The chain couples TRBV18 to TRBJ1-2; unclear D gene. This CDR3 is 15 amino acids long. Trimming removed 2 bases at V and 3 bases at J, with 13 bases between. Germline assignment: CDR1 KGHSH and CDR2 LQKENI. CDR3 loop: CASSPVAGSDYGYTF. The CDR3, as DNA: TGTGCCAGCTCACCAGTCGCGGGGTCAGACTATGGCTACACCTTC.